These 27 T cell receptor beta chains were sequenced from one sample in a study of cytomegalovirus exposure and HLA in healthy donors. The PCR used 60 Vbeta and 13 Jbeta primers. Produced via immunoSEQ multiplex PCR; TCRdb's table is partial and in-frame only. The sample data list 95,000 to 150,000 clones. Sequencing used PBMCs. The receptors stem from a young man in good health and CMV-seronegative.

The chain recombines TRBV18 with TRBJ1-2; maybe TRBD1 (5 bases). Looked up from germline, CDR1 is KGHSH and CDR2 is LQKENI. CDR3 length: 15 residues. Deletions cut 1 base from V and 7 bases from J, with 16 bases between. The CDR3 here is CASSPRLEGLGGYTF. CDR3 nucleotide sequence: TGTGCCAGCTCACCACGATTGGAGGGACTGGGTGGCTACACCTTC.

The V gene is TRBV11-2, the J gene TRBJ2-6, with D unclear. The CDR3 is 15 residues long. Trimming left V 5 bases short and J 1 base short, with 9 bases between. The germline gives CDR1 SGHAT, CDR2 FQNNGV. As DNA, the CDR3 is TGTGCCAGCAGCCAAACAGCTTCTGGGGCCAACGTCCTGACTTTC. Amino acid sequence: CASSQTASGANVLTF.

The V gene is TRBV7-6, the J gene TRBJ2-5, with D perhaps TRBD1 (6 bases). The V and J ends lost 5 bases and 5 bases respectively, with 21 bases between them. The CDR3 runs to 16 residues. CDR1 is SGHVS and CDR2 is FNYEAQ in the germline V gene. CDR3 sequence (DNA): TGTGCCAGCAGCGGTCAGGGGTATGGGCGCGGGGAGACCCAGTACTTC. Protein sequence: CASSGQGYGRGETQYF.

The chain employs TRBV18 and TRBJ2-5, with D tentatively TRBD1 (5 bases). In germline, CDR1 is KGHSH, CDR2 LQKENI. Trimming cost V 4 bases and J 1 base, with 13 bases left between them. CDR3 length: 15 amino acids. The CDR3 reads CASSRIQGFQETQYF. Written as DNA, the CDR3 is TGTGCCAGCTCACGAATTCAGGGATTCCAAGAGACCCAGTACTTC.

The rearrangement uses TRBV2 and TRBJ1-1; 7 bases match TRBD1. The CDR3 totals 14 residues. CDR1 and CDR2 from the germline V gene are SNHLY and FYNNEI. V shed 6 bases, J shed 7 bases, and the junction held 11 bases outside the gene matches. The CDR3 region has the DNA TGTGCCAGCAGAGGCGGACAGGTTAGCGGTGAAGCTTTCTTT. It codes for CASRGGQVSGEAFF.

The V call is TRBV4-2, the J call TRBJ2-1; 16 bases align to TRBD2. Germline CDR1 is LGHNA and CDR2 is YNFKEQ. The CDR3 runs 15 residues. V was clipped by 5 bases and J by 8 bases; unmatched bases: 3. In DNA, the CDR3 is TGTGCCAGCAGCTCGGGACTAGCGGGAGGGGATGAGCAGTTCTTC. Translating gives CASSSGLAGGDEQFF.

The chain recombines TRBV7-6 with TRBJ1-5; 9 bases map to TRBD1. The CDR3 contains 16 residues. Germline V gene data show CDR1 as SGHVS and CDR2 as FNYEAQ. V trimming: 1 base; J trimming: 7 bases; junction bases outside the gene matches: 8. The CDR3 loop reads CASSLGTGGAGQPQHF. Written as DNA, the CDR3 is TGTGCCAGCAGCTTAGGAACAGGGGGCGCGGGGCAGCCCCAGCATTTT.

This chain connects TRBV6-5 to TRBJ2-5; TRBD1 aligns across 9 bases. The CDR3 contains 14 residues. Germline CDR1 and CDR2: MNHEY and SVGAGI. After removal of 6 bases from V and 3 bases from J, the junction contained 5 bases not matched to a gene. The CDR3 bases are TGTGCCAGCAGGCCTACAGGGGGCAAAGAGACCCAGTACTTC. Amino acids: CASRPTGGKETQYF.

A note on this clone: The junction departs from germline at one end; a sequencing error may be responsible. The chain uses TRBV27 and TRBJ2-3, with TRBD2 as a possible D gene (7 bases). The CDR3 extends over 10 amino acids. Germline V gene sequence: CDR1 MNHEY, CDR2 SMNVEV (reference sequence). Written as DNA, the CDR3 is TGTGCCAGCAGGGGGGGGGCTCTAAATTTT. Its translation: CASRGGALNF.

The chain couples TRBV19 to TRBJ2-2, with a possible D match to TRBD2 (5 bases). The V and J ends lost 1 base and 3 bases respectively, with 6 bases between them. There are 14 residues in the CDR3. Germline CDR1 reads LNHDA; CDR2 reads SQIVND (reference sequence). The CDR3: CASSIAGYTGELFF. The CDR3 DNA follows: TGTGCCAGTAGTATAGCGGGGTACACCGGGGAGCTGTTTTTT.

The rearrangement uses TRBV9 and TRBJ2-3; possibly TRBD2 for D (5 bases). CDR3 length equals 14 residues. Trimming stripped 3 bases from V and 4 bases from J, with 12 bases between. In germline, CDR1 is SGDLS, CDR2 YYNGEE. CDR3 nucleotide sequence: TGTGCCAGCAGCGCCGCAAAGAGGGCAGATACGCAGTATTTT. Translation gives CASSAAKRADTQYF.

The chain joins TRBV6-1 to TRBJ2-2, with D unresolved. This CDR3 region has 15 residues. CDR1 MNHNS and CDR2 SASEGT come from the germline V gene. Trimming pared 11 bases from V and 1 base from J, leaving 17 bases between. The CDR3 sequence: CAARIAGLNTGELFF. The CDR3 nucleotides read TGTGCCGCCCGGATTGCAGGCTTGAACACCGGGGAGCTGTTTTTT.

The chain joins TRBV30 to TRBJ1-1; 8 bases are a match to TRBD1. The germline gives CDR1 GTSNPN, CDR2 SVGIG (reference sequence). The CDR3 is made up of 14 amino acids. With V trimmed by 7 bases and J by 4 bases, 11 bases remained unmatched. The CDR3 here is CAFSGTGVSTEAFF. The CDR3 DNA sequence: TGTGCCTTTTCCGGGACAGGTGTAAGCACTGAAGCTTTCTTT.

This chain connects TRBV5-1 to TRBJ1-3, with D possibly matching TRBD1 (6 bases). V was cut by 4 bases and J by 3 bases, with 11 bases left in between. CDR1 is SGHRS and CDR2 is YFSETQ in the germline V gene. The CDR3 length is 14 residues. The CDR3 region is CASSHPGDGNTIYF. CDR3 bases: TGCGCCAGCAGCCATCCAGGGGATGGAAACACCATATATTTT.

The chain recombines TRBV9 with TRBJ2-6, with 7 nucleotides matching TRBD1. The CDR3 totals 19 residues. V was pared by 0 bases and J by 0 bases, with 9 bases of the junction left unmatched. The germline CDR1 and CDR2 sequences are SGDLS and YYNGEE. CDR3 coding DNA: TGTGCCAGCAGCGTAGAGAGACAGGGATCCCGCTCTGGGGCCAACGTCCTGACTTTC. It is translated as CASSVERQGSRSGANVLTF.

The gene calls are TRBV5-4 and TRBJ2-7; 10 bases align to TRBD2. CDR1 is SGHNT, CDR2 YYREEE, per germline (reference sequence). The CDR3 runs to 17 residues. V lost 2 bases to trimming and J lost 0 bases; unmatched junction nucleotides: 8. The CDR3 nucleotides are TGTGCCAGCAGCTTTGGAACTAGCGGGACCCGCTCCTACGAGCAGTACTTC. Its translation: CASSFGTSGTRSYEQYF.

The V and J genes are TRBV28 and TRBJ1-2; 7 bases fit TRBD1. The CDR3 contains 13 residues. V dropped 5 bases and J dropped 8; count of bases not matched to a gene: 8. Germline V gives CDR1 MDHEN, CDR2 SYDVKM. CDR3 in amino acids: CASSLTGVGGYTF. CDR3 nucleotide sequence: TGTGCCAGCAGTCTAACAGGGGTTGGCGGCTACACCTTC.

J is TRBJ1-1 and V is TRBV18; TRBD1 matches 7 bases. Germline V CDR1 and CDR2: KGHSH, LQKENI. This CDR3 region has 15 residues. V lost 2 bases, J lost 6 bases, and 9 bases stayed unmatched. CDR3 loop: CASSPTLTGKAEAFF. DNA for the CDR3: TGTGCCAGCTCACCAACCCTGACAGGGAAAGCTGAAGCTTTCTTT. Full variable domain (missing parts from reference TRBV18 and TRBJ1-1): NAGVMQNPRHLVRRRGQEARLRCSPMKGHSHVYWYRQLPEEGLKFMVYLQKENIIDESGMPKERFSAEFPKEGPSILRIQQVVRGDSAAYFCASSPTLTGKAEAFFGQGTRLTVV.

The chain is built from TRBV27 and TRBJ2-1, with a tentative D call TRBD2 (5 bases). This CDR3 contains 14 residues. Germline lookup yields CDR1 MNHEY and CDR2 SMNVEV (reference sequence). V was cut by 6 bases and J by 2 bases, with 11 bases left in between. CDR3 DNA sequence: TGTGCCAGCAGGGCTCCCGGGGCCTACAATGAGCAGTTCTTC. The encoded protein is CASRAPGAYNEQFF.

The rearrangement joins TRBV5-1 to TRBJ2-7; TRBD2 agrees at 7 bases. V gave up 5 bases and J gave up 3 bases; unmatched junction bases: 5. The germline gives CDR1 SGHRS, CDR2 YFSETQ. The CDR3 covers 13 residues. The CDR3 region has the DNA TGCGCCAGCAGTTGGGAGGGCGACTACGAGCAGTACTTC. Its protein is CASSWEGDYEQYF.

The chain is built from TRBV29-1 and TRBJ2-5; a weak D match, TRBD1 (6 bases). In germline, CDR1 is SQVTM, CDR2 ANQGSEA. This CDR3 region has 11 residues. With 6 bases removed from V and 11 bases from J, the gap between germline ends came to 16 bases. DNA of the CDR3: TGCAGCGTCGCAGGGGTTCGAGGGCAGTACTTC. It translates to CSVAGVRGQYF.

V gene TRBV29-1 combines with J gene TRBJ2-1; no reliable D call. Trimming left V 4 bases short and J 7 bases short, with 17 bases between. Germline V gene data show CDR1 as SQVTM and CDR2 as ANQGSEA. There are 14 residues in the CDR3. This CDR3 reads CSVVTVYGFNEQFF. The DNA for the CDR3 is TGCAGCGTTGTAACAGTGTACGGCTTTAATGAGCAGTTCTTC.

The rearrangement joins TRBV7-9 to TRBJ1-1; TRBD1 matches at 8 bases. Germline lookup yields CDR1 SEHNR and CDR2 FQNEAQ (reference sequence). This CDR3 is 12 amino acids long. The V gene end was trimmed by 4 bases and the J gene end by 10 bases; junction bases not matched to a gene: 5. In DNA form, the CDR3 reads TGTGCCAGCAGCTCGGGACAGGCGACAGCTTTCTTT. Amino acid sequence: CASSSGQATAFF.

This sequence joins TRBV28 and TRBJ2-7, with TRBD1 matching 9 bases. V lost 6 bases and J lost 5; bases outside the gene matches: 20. Germline V gene data show CDR1 as MDHEN and CDR2 as SYDVKM. This CDR3 contains 18 residues. This chain's CDR3 is CASRALKGQGRSKDEQYF. The CDR3, as DNA: TGTGCCAGCAGAGCCCTTAAGGGACAGGGAAGGTCCAAGGACGAGCAGTACTTC.

The chain uses TRBV5-1 and TRBJ2-3; TRBD2 agrees at 12 bases. The CDR3 covers 15 residues. Germline trimming cut 4 bases from V and 4 bases from J; bases unmatched to any gene: 4. CDR1 is SGHRS, CDR2 YFSETQ, per germline. CDR3 protein: CASSLAGGTPDTQYF. In DNA form, the CDR3 reads TGCGCCAGCAGCCTAGCGGGGGGGACCCCAGATACGCAGTATTTT. Variable domain in full (rest from reference TRBV5-1 and TRBJ2-3): KAGVTQTPRYLIKTRGQQVTLSCSPISGHRSVSWYQQTPGQGLQFLFEYFSETQRNKGNFPGRFSGRQFSNSRSEMNVSTLELGDSALYLCASSLAGGTPDTQYFGPGTRLTVL.

This rearrangement joins TRBV7-2 to TRBJ2-2; 11 bases map to TRBD2. With V trimmed by 4 bases and J by 6 bases, 4 bases remained unmatched. The CDR3 runs to 15 residues. CDR1 SGHTA and CDR2 FQGNSA come from the germline V gene. The CDR3: CASSSSGGPAGELFF. The CDR3 DNA reads as TGTGCCAGCAGCTCTAGCGGGGGGCCTGCCGGGGAGCTGTTTTTT.

The V and J genes are TRBV9 and TRBJ1-6; tentative D call: TRBD1 (6 bases). This CDR3 has 13 amino acids. The V gene's germline CDR1 is SGDLS and CDR2 YYNGEE. Trimming left V 1 base short and J 7 bases short, with 6 bases between. The CDR3 sequence is CASSVTGNSPLHF. In nucleotides, the CDR3 is TGTGCCAGCAGCGTAACAGGGAATTCACCCCTCCACTTT. Full variable domain (missing parts from reference TRBV9 and TRBJ1-6): DSGVTQTPKHLITATGQRVTLRCSPRSGDLSVYWYQQSLDQGLQFLIQYYNGEERAKGNILERFSAQQFPDLHSELNLSSLELGDSALYFCASSVTGNSPLHFGNGTRLTVT.